This T cell receptor (beta chain) was sequenced in a study of blood T cell repertoires in COVID-19. In the study overall: COVID-19 samples collected from the United States, Italy and Spain covered acute and convalescent phases. Sources were T cells, B-cell-depleted T cells, or PBMCs; the material itself was cDNA or gDNA.

How the authors handled the data: Scientists estimated how many nucleated cells there were by amplifying reference gene primers. Profiled with immunoSEQ multiplex PCR; TCRdb holds only in-frame clones, not every one. Clonal size and the V and J genes are those of that table, whereas D and trimming came from the DNA. In the table there are around 220,000 clones, 70% to 90% of which are singletons. The sequence came from a man aged 18 to 29 with active or convalescent COVID-19. The source material was peripheral blood.

The DNA for the CDR3 is TGTGCCAGCACCCCAGCGGAAAGGGCTGGCTACACCTTC. Protein sequence: CASTPAERAGYTF. This chain links TRBV12-3 or TRBV12-4 with TRBJ1-2; D not resolved. The ends were cut back, 7 bases at V and 7 bases at J, with 16 bases in the middle. The CDR3 contains 13 residues.